This T cell receptor (beta chain) was sequenced in a study of Ad26.COV2.S vaccination and SARS-CoV-2 variants. About this clone itself: What it recognizes is unknown.

Repertoires were generated with immunoSEQ multiplex PCR, while TCRdb's copy carries only in-frame clones and drops some. The sample shows around 86,000 clones, around 82% of them seen only once. Study outcomes and limitations: Total responses of T cells may have been underestimated by the analyses of TCR breadth and depth.

V dropped 5 bases and J dropped 1 base, with 14 bases sitting between them. The CDR3 runs 15 residues. The germline V gene has CDR1 MDHEN and CDR2 SYDVKM. The clonotype was recovered from a human donor who had recovered from COVID-19. The sequencing used peripheral blood, collected after recovery from COVID-19. The J gene is TRBJ1-1, the V gene TRBV28; D gene unclear. As DNA, the CDR3 is TGTGCCAGCAGTCAACAACAAGGGAGGAACACTGAAGCTTTCTTT. This gives the protein CASSQQQGRNTEAFF.